What follows is one TCR beta chain and its context. Germline values: CDR1 SGHNT, CDR2 YYREEE (reference sequence). This CDR3 is 14 amino acids long. V lost 3 bases, J lost 3 bases, and 13 bases lay in between. Measured with immunoSEQ multiplex PCR; TCRdb has only the in-frame clones, and not every one. This table has some 640,000 clones, around 87% appearing once. This entry comes from a study of shared T cell receptors in the human thymus. These data were also reused for a study on human thymus T cells. Per that paper: Corrective heart surgery yielded the resections from which the thymus tissue came. As related research reported, thymic repertoires overlapped highly among unrelated individuals.

The sequence was collected from a boy in the first two years of life with a congenital heart defect. The chain recombines TRBV5-4 with TRBJ2-7, with a weak D call TRBD1 (6 bases). The sequencing input was thymocytes. This CDR3 is CASSSQGSIYEQYF. CDR3 DNA: TGTGCCAGCAGCTCTCAGGGGTCCATCTACGAGCAGTACTTC. Using reference TRBV5-4 and TRBJ2-7 for the parts outside the CDR3, the full variable domain is ETGVTQSPTHLIKTRGQQVTLRCSSQSGHNTVSWYQQALGQGPQFIFQYYREEENGRGNFPPRFSGLQFPNYSSELNVNALELDDSALYLCASSSQGSIYEQYFGPGTRLTVT.